The clone carrying this T cell receptor beta chain was seen once. The target antigen is unknown. The data were taken from a study of cytomegalovirus exposure and HLA in healthy donors. Findings of the study overall: In vitro data verified a few CMV-associated chains as specific for CMV antigens.

Some clones are missing from TCRdb's copy, which holds only in-frame ones; the method was immunoSEQ multiplex PCR. This sample yields some 160,000 clones, of which more than 70% are seen a single time; almost 3% belongs to the top ten. With 4 bases clipped from V and 0 bases from J, the junction kept 6 bases outside the gene matches. Germline CDR1 and CDR2: SGHVS and FQNEAQ. This CDR3 is built from 16 residues. This TCR derives from a man aged 18 to 29 in good health and CMV-seronegative. The chain uses TRBV7-8 and TRBJ2-1, with 7 nucleotides matching TRBD2. What was sequenced was PBMCs. This CDR3 reads CASSSPRTSSYNEQFF. The CDR3, as DNA: TGTGCCAGCAGCTCACCCCGGACTAGCTCCTACAATGAGCAGTTCTTC.